The source of this T cell receptor (beta chain) is a study of radiation and T cells in renal cell carcinoma. Study-wide context: Nephrectomy followed 15 Gy stereotactic body radiation by 4 weeks.

This CDR3 has 15 residues. CDR1 and CDR2 from the germline V gene are MDHEN and SYDVKM. Trimming took 3 bases from V and 0 from J, leaving 11 bases between them. Time point in this sample: baseline pretreatment blood. Regarding treatment: 15 Gy SBRT to primary tumor, nephrectomy 4 weeks later. The patient's renal cell carcinoma had clear cell pathology. Repertoires were generated with immunoSEQ multiplex PCR, while TCRdb's copy carries only in-frame clones and drops some. The sample yields approximately 100,000 clones, approximately 86% seen once. This clone was observed a single time. Its antigen is still unknown. Notes on the study in general: From baseline, blood top tumor clonotypes peaked at 2 weeks post-radiation.

This specimen was blood, taken from a patient whose treatment included radiotherapy and nephrectomy. The gene calls are TRBV28 and TRBJ1-2; D is ambiguous. The TCR sequence derives from a man aged 45 to 65 with renal cell carcinoma. The CDR3 DNA sequence: TGTGCCAGCAGTTTTGAAATACACGCTAACTATGGCTACACCTTC. This encodes CASSFEIHANYGYTF.